These 20 T cell receptor beta chains were all obtained from the same sample, sequenced in a study of blood T cells in healthy people across ages. Together with a sample-barcoded 5' primer, a J-beta primer mix was included in a second PCR lasting about 7 to 11 cycles. TCRdb reprocessed the 5' RACE reads with MiXCR, giving one entry per CDR3 protein. The table lists about 1.8 million distinct CDR3 sequences, about 50% of them singletons. The sequencing sample was made of blood. The receptors were gathered from a woman between 40 and 55 years old in good health.

The V gene is TRBV6-2 or TRBV6-3, the J gene TRBJ2-4; D perhaps matches TRBD1 (6 bases). Germline-derived CDR1 and CDR2 are MNHEY and SVGEGT. This CDR3 region has 16 residues. V lost 2 bases to trimming and J lost 3 bases, with 14 bases between them. The CDR3 DNA is TGTGCCAGCAGTTACGTAGGGGGTAAAGACAAAAACATTCAGTACTTC. Amino acids: CASSYVGGKDKNIQYF.

J is TRBJ1-2 and V is TRBV7-2; D not certain. Germline V gene lookup returns CDR1 SGHTA and CDR2 FQGNSA. This CDR3 has 11 amino acids. Trimming shortened V by 3 bases and J by 5 bases, and 4 bases separated the two germline ends. CDR3 sequence reads: CASSFEYGYTF. DNA for the CDR3: TGTGCCAGCAGCTTCGAATATGGCTACACCTTC. The full variable domain, rest sourced from reference TRBV7-2 and TRBJ1-2, is GAGVSQSPSNKVTEKGKDVELRCDPISGHTALYWYRQSLGQGLEFLIYFQGNSAPDKSGLPSDRFSAERTGGSVSTLTIQRTQQEDSAVYLCASSFEYGYTFGSGTRLTVV.

V gene TRBV20-1 combines with J gene TRBJ2-6, with a possible D match to TRBD1 (5 bases). In germline, CDR1 is DFQATT, CDR2 SNEGSKA (reference sequence). The CDR3 length is 17 residues. V was shortened by 0 bases and J by 0 bases, with 12 bases between the two germline ends. The CDR3 spells CSAREGQPYSGANVLTF. The CDR3 DNA follows: TGCAGTGCTAGAGAGGGGCAGCCTTACTCTGGGGCCAACGTCCTGACTTTC.

The V and J genes are TRBV7-2 and TRBJ2-3; D is unclear. The CDR3 sequence is 17 residues long. Germline CDR1 reads SGHTA; CDR2 reads FQGNSA. V lost 1 base and J 2 bases, leaving 16 bases between the germline ends. The CDR3 is CASSLDILGRFTDTQYF. In nucleotides, the CDR3 is TGTGCCAGCAGCTTAGATATCTTGGGTCGGTTCACAGATACGCAGTATTTT.

The chain joins TRBV28 to TRBJ1-1; D is unresolved. V was cut by 1 base and J by 0 bases, with 15 bases left in between. The CDR3 loop spans 17 amino acids. Germline V gene lookup returns CDR1 MDHEN and CDR2 SYDVKM. CDR3 in DNA: TGTGCCAGCAGTTTATTGAGCGGCGGCGACATGAACACTGAAGCTTTCTTT. This gives the protein CASSLLSGGDMNTEAFF.

This clonotype was observed a handful of times. The chain is built from TRBV20-1 and TRBJ2-3; 9 bases map to TRBD1. Trimming cost V 3 bases and J 2 bases; bases outside gene matches: 6. Looked up from germline, CDR1 is DFQATT and CDR2 is SNEGSKA (reference sequence). The CDR3 has 15 amino acids. CDR3 sequence reads: CSASWDRDVTDTQYF. The CDR3 DNA sequence: TGCAGTGCTAGTTGGGACAGGGATGTCACAGATACGCAGTATTTT.

The gene calls are TRBV3-1 and TRBJ1-2; maybe TRBD1 (6 bases). Trimming removed 4 bases at V and 8 bases at J, with 14 bases between. The CDR3 extends over 13 amino acids. The germline V gene encodes CDR1 LGHDT and CDR2 YNNKEL (reference sequence). The CDR3 coding sequence is TGTGCCAGCAGCCCGTACGGGGGCGGGGGCTACACCTTC. Its protein is CASSPYGGGGYTF.

This clonotype was counted once. J is TRBJ1-3 and V is TRBV12-3 or TRBV12-4; D unclear. Trimming stripped 7 bases from V and 4 bases from J, with 17 bases between. CDR3 length equals 15 residues. The CDR3 sequence: CASTSPVAGGNTIYF. In DNA, the CDR3 is TGTGCCAGCACTTCTCCGGTTGCGGGCGGAAACACCATATATTTT.

V gene TRBV2 combines with J gene TRBJ2-7; TRBD2 might be the D (6 bases). Trimming took 8 bases from V and 0 from J, leaving 14 bases between them. The CDR3 is 14 residues long. Germline V CDR1 and CDR2: SNHLY, FYNNEI. The CDR3 region has the DNA TGTGCCAGCGCGGCGCAGGGAGGCTCCTACGAGCAGTACTTC. It codes for CASAAQGGSYEQYF.

The rearrangement uses TRBV28 and TRBJ2-1, with D possibly TRBD2 on 6 matching bases. V was trimmed by 2 bases and J by 1 base, leaving 12 bases between them. Germline V gene sequence: CDR1 MDHEN, CDR2 SYDVKM. This CDR3 has 16 amino acids. For the CDR3, the DNA is TGTGCCAGCAGTTTAGGGTCGGCGGGGTCCTACAATGAGCAGTTCTTC. Translating gives CASSLGSAGSYNEQFF.

This clonotype showed up just a few times. The chain uses TRBV7-2 and TRBJ2-1, with 8 bases fitting TRBD1. Per germline, CDR1 SGHTA and CDR2 FQGNSA. V trimming: 3 bases; J trimming: 3 bases; junction bases outside the gene matches: 7. The CDR3 is 16 residues long. In DNA, the CDR3 is TGTGCCAGCAGCTTTGGACAGGGAAGGGACTACAATGAGCAGTTCTTC. It encodes CASSFGQGRDYNEQFF.

The chain links TRBV24-1 to TRBJ2-7, with 9 bases lining up with TRBD1. The better agreement between TRBJ2-5 and the DNA end casts doubt on the J call. This CDR3 has 17 amino acids. Germline V CDR1 and CDR2: KGHDR, SFDVKD. DNA of the CDR3: TGTGCCACCAGTGAGCACGGACAGGGGATGGGGCAAGAGACCCAGTACTTC. Translated, it gives CATSEHGQGMGQETQYF.

CDR3 coding DNA: TGTGCCAGCAGCTTGATGGTCAGGGGCGCCTATAATTCACCCCTCCACTTT. As protein: CASSLMVRGAYNSPLHF. The V and J genes are TRBV5-8 and TRBJ1-6; a weak D match, TRBD1 (6 bases). Germline V gene sequence: CDR1 SGHTS, CDR2 YDEGEE. This CDR3 comprises 17 residues. V was trimmed by 1 base and J by 2 bases, leaving 13 bases between them.

This clonotype was seen only once. The chain couples TRBV7-9 to TRBJ2-5, with unresolved D. The V and J ends lost 5 bases and 5 bases respectively, with 15 bases between them. This CDR3 is built from 14 residues. Germline V gives CDR1 SEHNR, CDR2 FQNEAQ (reference sequence). Here the CDR3 DNA reads TGTGCCAGCAGCGGCAAAAGGTTGGGGGAGACCCAGTACTTC. This encodes CASSGKRLGETQYF.

V is TRBV7-8 and J is TRBJ2-1; 8 nucleotides align to TRBD2. CDR3 size: 11 residues. J was trimmed by 12 bases and V by 4 bases; bases with no gene match: 2. CDR1 is SGHVS, CDR2 FQNEAQ, per germline. The CDR3 region is CASSSLAGQFF. As DNA, the CDR3 is TGTGCCAGCAGCTCTCTAGCGGGGCAGTTCTTC.

The V and J genes are TRBV20-1 and TRBJ1-2; 7 bases fit TRBD1. V was clipped by 5 bases and J by 0 bases; unmatched bases: 9. This CDR3 contains 15 residues. Germline CDR1 and CDR2: DFQATT and SNEGSKA (reference sequence). The CDR3 loop reads CSAPDRRHTNYGYTF. The CDR3 DNA reads TGCAGTGCTCCGGACAGGCGGCACACTAACTATGGCTACACCTTC.

The V gene is TRBV20-1, the J gene TRBJ2-4; weak D call: TRBD2 (6 bases). This CDR3 is built from 13 residues. The germline V and J ends were trimmed by 3 bases and 13 bases, with 19 bases remaining between them. Germline lookup yields CDR1 DFQATT and CDR2 SNEGSKA (reference sequence). Here the CDR3 reads CSASQTLRREQYF. CDR3 sequence (DNA): TGCAGTGCTAGTCAAACCCTTCGCCGGGAGCAGTACTTC.

This rearrangement joins TRBV6-5 to TRBJ2-1, with D perhaps TRBD1 or TRBD2 (5 bases each). V was clipped by 2 bases and J by 6 bases, with 14 bases between them. CDR1 and CDR2 from the germline V gene are MNHEY and SVGAGI. The CDR3 is made up of 15 amino acids. CDR3 region: CASSYKGRKTNEQFF. CDR3 in DNA: TGTGCCAGCAGTTACAAGGGACGGAAGACCAATGAGCAGTTCTTC.

The CDR3 coding sequence is TGCAGTGCTAGTCATCGGGCTAAGTGGCCAAACTATGGCTACACCTTC. It is translated as CSASHRAKWPNYGYTF. The chain recombines TRBV20-1 with TRBJ1-2; D ambiguous. The germline CDR1 and CDR2 sequences are DFQATT and SNEGSKA (reference sequence). The CDR3 contains 16 residues. Trimming took off 3 bases at V and 2 bases at J, with 19 bases between the two ends.

The chain uses TRBV20-1 and TRBJ1-2; D not certain. There are 13 residues in the CDR3. CDR1 is DFQATT and CDR2 is SNEGSKA in the germline V gene (reference sequence). Trimming took 2 bases from V and 7 from J, leaving 14 bases between them. This CDR3 reads CSARFPGDSGYTF. The CDR3 coding sequence is TGCAGTGCTAGATTTCCCGGGGATTCTGGCTACACCTTC.